This T cell receptor beta chain emerged from a study of cytomegalovirus exposure and HLA in healthy donors. Study-level points and caveats: Many donors carried some public TCRs, although rarity characterized most TCR sequences. Within the roughly 120 validation repertoires, first-cohort TCR clusters tended to co-occur, according to a later analysis. Reports described diagnosis of cytomegalovirus status by the classifier as highly specific and sensitive.

Unmatched junction bases numbered 14, after V lost 0 bases and J lost 1 base. The CDR3 runs to 20 residues. From germline, CDR1 is MGHRA and CDR2 YSYEKL. Worth noting for this clone: Its matching antigen is unknown.

Donors were drawn from the approximately 120-subject validation cohort, separate from the roughly 700-subject first cohort. Clones were read by immunoSEQ multiplex PCR, and TCRdb kept only the in-frame ones, dropping some. Of 200,000 to 300,000 clones in the sample, approximately 83% are singletons; the top ten hold around 1.2%. The V call is TRBV4-1, the J call TRBJ2-5; 10 nucleotides line up with TRBD2. Specimen: PBMCs. The TCR was taken from a woman aged 25 to 39 in good health and CMV-seropositive. CDR3 nucleotides: TGCGCCAGCAGCCAAGATCGGTCGGGGCTAGCGGGAGTTCGCCAAGAGACCCAGTACTTC. It encodes CASSQDRSGLAGVRQETQYF.